A single count supports the clone carrying this T cell receptor (beta chain). Original processing notes: The authors estimated nucleated cell counts from reference gene primer amplification. Profiled with immunoSEQ multiplex PCR; TCRdb holds only in-frame clones, not every one. From that table come the V and J calls and clone size; the DNA was used to work out D and trimming. The sample includes some 180,000 clones, about nine tenths of them seen just once. V dropped 2 bases and J dropped 4; count of bases not matched to a gene: 11. Germline CDR1 MGHRA, CDR2 YSYEKL. CDR3 length: 17 amino acids. The data were taken from a study of blood T cell repertoires in COVID-19. Study in general: PBMCs, B-cell-depleted T cells, or T cells provided the cDNA or gDNA that made up the material.

This chain uses TRBV4-1 with TRBJ1-3; 7 bases fit TRBD1. Sequencing was performed on peripheral blood. The clonotype originates from a man aged 50-60 years with acute or convalescent COVID-19. The CDR3 sequence: CASSQLPQGLGGNTIYF. In nucleotides, the CDR3 is TGCGCCAGCAGCCAACTTCCACAGGGGTTGGGGGGAAACACCATATATTTT.